The rows below give T cell receptor beta chains drawn from one sample of a study of T cells after yellow fever vaccination. TCRdb called the 5' RACE reads again in MiXCR, with one record for every CDR3 protein. The sample shows about 340,000 distinct CDR3 sequences, 8.5% to 10% of them seen only once. This specimen consisted of PBMCs, obtained on the day of the first yellow fever vaccination. The source of these receptors is a man younger than 35 who received the YFV17D yellow fever vaccine. The CDR3 runs from the conserved cysteine through the conserved F or W. A D gene is named only where the DNA matches it firmly. Size is stated for part of the rows, as once, few or many counts, or as a class when the clone is expanded.

clone_size | j_call | d_call | v_call | cdr3_aa | cdr3_nt
many | TRBJ2-4 | TRBD1 | TRBV2 | CASLPAGGKNIQYF | TGTGCCAGCCTCCCCGCAGGGGGCAAAAACATTCAGTACTTC
few | TRBJ1-5 | NA | TRBV4-1 | CASSAGQPNQPQHF | TGCGCCAGCAGCGCGGGTCAGCCCAATCAGCCCCAGCATTTT
NA | TRBJ2-3 | NA | TRBV2 | CASSEAWGGTDTQYF | TGTGCCAGCAGTGAAGCATGGGGGGGCACAGATACGCAGTATTTT
NA | TRBJ1-2 | NA | TRBV20-1 | CSPKAGAGGYTF | TGCAGCCCGAAGGCGGGGGCAGGTGGCTACACCTTC
NA | TRBJ1-5 | NA | TRBV5-8 | CASSFPHTGYSNQPQHF | TGTGCCAGCAGCTTCCCCCACACAGGATATAGCAATCAGCCCCAGCATTTT
NA | TRBJ1-1 | NA | TRBV6-1 | CASSPKGTLMNTEAFF | TGTGCCAGCAGTCCCAAAGGGACACTCATGAACACTGAAGCTTTCTTT
many | TRBJ1-4 | NA | TRBV4-1 | CASSGGRRNEKLFF | TGCGCCAGCAGCGGGGGACGGCGGAATGAAAAACTGTTTTTT
few | TRBJ2-5 | TRBD2 | TRBV4-2 | CASSPLAGGKETQYF | TGTGCCAGCAGCCCGTTAGCGGGGGGGAAGGAGACCCAGTACTTC
few | TRBJ2-2 | NA | TRBV5-1 | CASSYSPGQNTGELFF | TGCGCCAGCAGCTACTCTCCGGGACAGAACACCGGGGAGCTGTTTTTT
NA | TRBJ1-6 | TRBD1 | TRBV4-3 | CASSQGGGIVSPLHF | TGCGCCAGCAGCCAAGGAGGGGGCATCGTTTCACCCCTCCACTTT
many | TRBJ2-3 | NA | TRBV6-5 | CASSYLSATDTQYF | TGTGCCAGCAGTTACTTATCGGCCACAGATACGCAGTATTTT
NA | TRBJ1-5 | NA | TRBV10-3 | CAISEGGAPSNQPQHF | TGTGCCATCAGTGAAGGGGGGGCGCCGAGCAATCAGCCCCAGCATTTT
many | TRBJ2-7 | TRBD1 | TRBV18 | CASSRDSSSYEQYF | TGTGCCAGCTCCCGGGACAGTAGTTCCTACGAGCAGTACTTC
NA | TRBJ2-4 | NA | TRBV7-2 | CASSPAAGASNSQYF | TGTGCCAGCAGCCCAGCGGCGGGGGCGTCGAATTCCCAGTACTTC
NA | TRBJ2-1 | NA | TRBV5-1 | CASSLDLKGNEQFF | TGCGCCAGCAGCTTGGATCTCAAGGGCAATGAGCAGTTCTTC
NA | TRBJ2-7 | NA | TRBV7-2 | CACSLEQRSYEQYF | TGTGCCTGCAGCTTAGAACAGAGATCCTACGAGCAGTACTTC
NA | TRBJ2-3 | TRBD2 | TRBV7-2 | CASSLWGGGANTQYF | TGTGCCAGCAGCTTATGGGGCGGGGGGGCCAATACGCAGTATTTT
NA | TRBJ2-1 | NA | TRBV4-2 | CASSPPSAENNEQFF | TGTGCCAGCAGCCCCCCTAGCGCCGAAAACAATGAGCAGTTCTTC
NA | TRBJ2-6 | NA | TRBV28 | CAESRSGANVLTF | TGTGCCGAAAGCCGCTCTGGGGCCAACGTCCTGACTTTC
NA | TRBJ2-3 | TRBD2 | TRBV4-1 | CASSRSGGARTDTQYF | TGCGCCAGCAGCCGTAGCGGGGGGGCCCGGACAGATACGCAGTATTTT
NA | TRBJ1-2 | NA | TRBV7-9 | CASSLGGNGYTF | TGTGCCAGCAGCTTAGGGGGGAATGGCTACACCTTC
NA | TRBJ2-7 | TRBD2 | TRBV12-3/TRBV12-4 | CASSPEKGLAGDYEQYF | TGTGCCAGCAGTCCCGAAAAAGGACTAGCGGGGGACTACGAGCAGTACTTC
NA | TRBJ2-5 | TRBD2 | TRBV4-2 | CASRRGGADPETQYF | TGTGCCAGCCGACGCGGGGGGGCCGATCCAGAGACCCAGTACTTC
few | TRBJ2-5 | NA | TRBV6-2/TRBV6-3 | CASSYSGRVQETQYF | TGTGCCAGCAGTTACTCAGGAAGGGTACAAGAGACCCAGTACTTC
few | TRBJ1-2 | NA | TRBV20-1 | CSARVHSTPSPLFYTF | TGCAGTGCTAGAGTGCACAGCACCCCTAGTCCCCTGTTCTACACCTTC
few | TRBJ2-3 | NA | TRBV5-1 | CASSLIRGAADTQYF | TGCGCCAGCAGCTTGATCCGGGGGGCCGCGGATACGCAGTATTTT
few | TRBJ2-1 | TRBD2 | TRBV5-5 | CASTSGLAGGPQFF | TGTGCCAGCACCTCCGGACTAGCGGGGGGGCCGCAGTTCTTC
many | TRBJ1-1 | NA | TRBV7-2 | CASSSNTRNTEAFF | TGTGCCAGCAGCTCCAACACACGGAACACTGAAGCTTTCTTT
many | TRBJ1-1 | NA | TRBV9 | CASSVAVGGGNTEAFF | TGTGCCAGCAGCGTAGCTGTGGGGGGTGGGAACACTGAAGCTTTCTTT
NA | TRBJ2-5 | TRBD2 | TRBV4-2 | CASSQGRGGAEETQYF | TGTGCCAGCAGCCAAGGTCGGGGGGGAGCTGAAGAGACCCAGTACTTC
few | TRBJ2-3 | NA | TRBV5-1 | CASSSPGTDTQYF | TGCGCCAGCAGCTCACCCGGGACAGATACGCAGTATTTT
many | TRBJ1-1 | NA | TRBV19 | CASTIRPGRPNTEAFF | TGTGCCAGCACCATAAGACCGGGACGGCCGAACACTGAAGCTTTCTTT
NA | TRBJ2-5 | NA | TRBV21-1 | CASPLGDRVWETQYF | TGTGCCAGCCCGTTGGGAGACAGGGTCTGGGAGACCCAGTACTTC
few | TRBJ2-1 | NA | TRBV2 | CASYGALSYNEQFF | TGTGCCAGCTACGGGGCCCTCTCCTACAATGAGCAGTTCTTC
many | TRBJ2-5 | NA | TRBV4-1 | CASSRWDFLPKGQQETQYF | TGCGCCAGCAGCCGATGGGACTTCCTCCCCAAGGGCCAACAAGAGACCCAGTACTTC
many | TRBJ2-2 | NA | TRBV29-1 | CSVCTAANTGELFF | TGCAGCGTTTGTACGGCCGCGAACACCGGGGAGCTGTTTTTT
NA | TRBJ2-3 | TRBD2 | TRBV7-2 | CASSPRTSGVTDTQYF | TGTGCCAGCAGTCCTAGGACTAGCGGGGTCACAGATACGCAGTATTTT
few | TRBJ2-3 | TRBD2 | TRBV5-1 | CASSLGPSGDTDTQYF | TGCGCCAGCAGCTTGGGTCCTAGCGGGGACACAGATACGCAGTATTTT
many | TRBJ2-3 | TRBD1 | TRBV10-3 | CAITRRAGGADTQYF | TGTGCCATCACCCGGAGGGCAGGGGGCGCAGATACGCAGTATTTT
few | TRBJ1-1 | NA | TRBV12-3/TRBV12-4 | CASSPPGISAFF | TGTGCCAGCAGTCCCCCAGGGATCTCAGCTTTCTTT
NA | TRBJ2-7 | TRBD2 | TRBV12-3/TRBV12-4 | CASSRQGAGGSLWEQYF | TGTGCCAGCAGTCGGCAAGGGGCGGGAGGCTCCTTATGGGAGCAGTACTTC
few | TRBJ2-1 | NA | TRBV7-2 | CASSLYWAEQFF | TGTGCCAGCAGCTTATATTGGGCTGAGCAGTTCTTC
few | TRBJ2-2 | NA | TRBV2 | CASISGAGNTGELFF | TGTGCCAGCATATCGGGGGCCGGGAACACCGGGGAGCTGTTTTTT
NA | TRBJ2-2 | TRBD1 | TRBV18 | CASSPDRATGELFF | TGTGCCAGCTCACCCGACAGGGCCACCGGGGAGCTGTTTTTT
many | TRBJ2-2 | NA | TRBV12-3/TRBV12-4 | CASSPRATGELFF | TGTGCCAGCAGTCCCCGGGCCACCGGGGAGCTGTTTTTT
NA | TRBJ2-1 | TRBD2 | TRBV20-1 | CSARGAGGALDEQFF | TGCAGTGCTAGAGGTGCCGGGGGGGCCTTAGATGAGCAGTTCTTC
NA | TRBJ1-5 | NA | TRBV29-1 | CSAQEGDQPQHF | TGCAGCGCACAGGAGGGGGATCAGCCCCAGCATTTT
many | TRBJ2-1 | TRBD1 | TRBV4-2 | CASSRGQVGDEQFF | TGTGCCAGCAGCCGCGGACAGGTCGGGGATGAGCAGTTCTTC
few | TRBJ2-3 | NA | TRBV5-1 | CASGGGDHGRTDTQYF | TGCGCCAGCGGAGGGGGGGATCATGGAAGGACAGATACGCAGTATTTT
NA | TRBJ2-1 | NA | TRBV7-2 | CASSLEYVLSEQFF | TGTGCCAGCAGCTTAGAGTATGTTTTAAGTGAGCAGTTCTTC
NA | TRBJ1-3 | NA | TRBV12-3/TRBV12-4 | CASSRTAPGNTIYF | TGTGCCAGCAGTAGGACAGCCCCTGGAAACACCATATATTTT
NA | TRBJ1-1 | NA | TRBV19 | CASSEGYNTEAFF | TGTGCCAGTAGTGAAGGATACAACACTGAAGCTTTCTTT
many | TRBJ2-6 | TRBD1 | TRBV10-2 | CASSEDRASGANVLTF | TGCGCCAGCAGTGAGGACAGGGCCTCTGGGGCCAACGTCCTGACTTTC
NA | TRBJ2-3 | NA | TRBV2 | CASSWEPIGGQYF | TGTGCCAGCAGCTGGGAACCCATTGGTGGGCAGTATTTT
NA | TRBJ2-3 | NA | TRBV4-3 | CASSQDLPTTSTDTQYF | TGCGCCAGCAGCCAAGATCTCCCCACGACTAGCACAGATACGCAGTATTTT
few | TRBJ1-2 | NA | TRBV6-1 | CASSEPGFLYGYTF | TGTGCCAGCAGTGAACCCGGATTCCTTTATGGCTACACCTTC